One and the same sample provided the 5 T cell receptor beta chains below, sequenced in a study of blood T cells in healthy people across ages. A second about 7 to 11 cycle PCR used barcoded and J-beta primers. MiXCR, run by TCRdb on the 5' RACE reads, gives a single entry per CDR3 protein. The table records more than 650,000 distinct CDR3 sequences, 25% to 30% of them present only once. The data also belong to a second study, concerning T cells of mothers and their children.

The sample was blood. The receptors were sampled from a boy aged 10-17 years in good health.

This clonotype was observed at least ten times. The junction departs from the called germline gene at one end, perhaps through a read error. The V gene is TRBV5-1, the J gene TRBJ2-5; possibly TRBD1 or TRBD2 for D (5 bases each). The CDR3 has 14 residues. CDR1 is SGHRS and CDR2 is YFSETQ in the germline V gene. CDR3 bases: TGTGCCAGCAGCTTATCCGGGGCCCAAGAGACCCAGTACTTC. It encodes CASSLSGAQETQYF. Looking up the rest from reference TRBV5-1 and TRBJ2-5 gives the full variable domain: KAGVTQTPRYLIKTRGQQVTLSCSPISGHRSVSWYQQTPGQGLQFLFEYFSETQRNKGNFPGRFSGRQFSNSRSEMNVSTLELGDSALYLCASSLSGAQETQYFGPGTRLLVL.

The chain's CDR3 is CASSQRAGGYTDTQYF. CDR3 bases: TGTGCCAGCAGCCAACGAGCGGGGGGCTACACAGATACGCAGTATTTT. This chain uses TRBV3-1 with TRBJ2-3; 9 bases line up with TRBD2. CDR1 and CDR2 from the germline V gene are LGHDT and YNNKEL (reference sequence). CDR3 size: 16 residues. Germline trimming cut 2 bases from V and 2 bases from J; bases unmatched to any gene: 5.

This clonotype has only a few counts. The chain has TRBV10-3 and TRBJ1-4; 10 bases line up with TRBD1. The J segment lost 6 bases and the V segment lost 6 bases, leaving 4 bases of the junction unmatched. The CDR3 spans 14 residues. Per the germline V gene, CDR1 is ENHRY and CDR2 is SYGVKD. Here the CDR3 reads CAISGTGEDEKLFF. Here the CDR3 DNA reads TGTGCCATCAGCGGGACAGGGGAAGATGAAAAACTGTTTTTT.

This clonotype turned up a few times. The CDR3 nucleotides are TGTGCCAGCAGCTCGACCCAGGGTTACAATGAGCAGTTCTTC. Translated: CASSSTQGYNEQFF. J is TRBJ2-1 and V is TRBV7-9, with D possibly being TRBD1 (5 bases). Trimming removed 4 bases from V and 4 bases from J, with 11 bases in between. The CDR3 sequence is 14 residues long. CDR1 is SEHNR and CDR2 is FQNEAQ in the germline V gene (reference sequence).

The rearrangement uses TRBV5-1 and TRBJ2-7, with D tentatively TRBD1 (6 bases). The CDR3 consists of 16 residues. Germline lookup yields CDR1 SGHRS and CDR2 YFSETQ. Deletions cut 4 bases from V and 1 base from J, with 18 bases between. CDR3 sequence: CASSAGQTTGSYEQYF. The CDR3 coding sequence is TGCGCCAGCAGCGCCGGACAGACGACGGGGTCCTACGAGCAGTACTTC.